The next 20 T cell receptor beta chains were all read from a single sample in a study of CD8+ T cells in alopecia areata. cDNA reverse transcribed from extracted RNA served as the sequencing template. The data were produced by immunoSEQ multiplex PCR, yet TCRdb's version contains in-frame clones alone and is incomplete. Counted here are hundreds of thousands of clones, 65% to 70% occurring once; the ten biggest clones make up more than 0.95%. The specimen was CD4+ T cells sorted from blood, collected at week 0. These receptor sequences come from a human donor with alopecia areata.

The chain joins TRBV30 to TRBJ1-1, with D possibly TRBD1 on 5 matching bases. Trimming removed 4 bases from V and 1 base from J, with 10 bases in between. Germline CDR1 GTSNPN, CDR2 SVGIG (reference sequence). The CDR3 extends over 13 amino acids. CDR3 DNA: TGTGCCTGGATGGGGACTGCGAACACTGAAGCTTTCTTT. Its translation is CAWMGTANTEAFF.

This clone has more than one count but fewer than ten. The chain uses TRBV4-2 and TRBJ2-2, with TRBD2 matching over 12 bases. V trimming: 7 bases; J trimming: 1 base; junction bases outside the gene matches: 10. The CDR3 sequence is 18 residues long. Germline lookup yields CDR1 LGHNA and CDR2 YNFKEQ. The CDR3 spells CASTLGLAGKENTGELFF. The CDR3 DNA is TGTGCCAGCACCCTCGGACTAGCGGGAAAAGAGAACACCGGGGAGCTGTTTTTT.

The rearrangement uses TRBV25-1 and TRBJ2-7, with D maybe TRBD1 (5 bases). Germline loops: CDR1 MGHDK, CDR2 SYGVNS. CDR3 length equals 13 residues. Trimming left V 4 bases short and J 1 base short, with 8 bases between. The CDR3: CASSVPGSYEQYF. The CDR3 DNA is TGTGCCAGCAGTGTTCCAGGGTCCTACGAGCAGTACTTC.

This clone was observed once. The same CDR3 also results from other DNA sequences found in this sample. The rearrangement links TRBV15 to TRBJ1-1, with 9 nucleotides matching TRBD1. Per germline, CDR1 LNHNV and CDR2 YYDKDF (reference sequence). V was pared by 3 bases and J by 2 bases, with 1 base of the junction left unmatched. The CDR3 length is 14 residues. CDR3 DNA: TGTGCCACCAGCAGGGACAGGGGAAACACTGAAGCTTTCTTT. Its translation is CATSRDRGNTEAFF.

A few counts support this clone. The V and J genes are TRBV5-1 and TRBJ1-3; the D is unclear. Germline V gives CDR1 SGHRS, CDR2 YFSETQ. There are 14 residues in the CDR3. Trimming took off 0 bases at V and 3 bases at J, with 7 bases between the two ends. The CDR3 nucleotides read TGCGCCAGCAGCTTGGGACCAATTGGAAACACCATATATTTT. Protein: CASSLGPIGNTIYF.

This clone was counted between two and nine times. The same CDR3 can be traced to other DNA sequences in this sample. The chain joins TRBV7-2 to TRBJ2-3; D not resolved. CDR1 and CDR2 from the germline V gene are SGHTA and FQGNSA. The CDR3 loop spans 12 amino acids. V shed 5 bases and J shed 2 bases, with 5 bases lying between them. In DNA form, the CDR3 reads TGTGCCAGCAGCCGAGACACAGATACGCAGTATTTT. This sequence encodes CASSRDTDTQYF.

The CDR3 protein is CASSYGVWQPQHF. The CDR3 region has the DNA TGTGCCAGCAGTTACGGGGTATGGCAGCCCCAGCATTTT. The V gene is TRBV6-5, the J gene TRBJ1-5; no clear D. The V end was cut by 2 bases, the J end by 7 bases, with 9 bases between. This CDR3 spans 13 amino acids. The germline gives CDR1 MNHEY, CDR2 SVGAGI.

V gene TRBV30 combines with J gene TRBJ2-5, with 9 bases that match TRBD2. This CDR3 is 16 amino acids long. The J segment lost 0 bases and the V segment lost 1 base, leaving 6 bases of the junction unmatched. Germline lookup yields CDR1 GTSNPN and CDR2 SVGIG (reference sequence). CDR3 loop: CAWSDSGGSDQETQYF. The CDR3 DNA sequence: TGTGCCTGGAGTGATAGCGGGGGAAGCGACCAAGAGACCCAGTACTTC.

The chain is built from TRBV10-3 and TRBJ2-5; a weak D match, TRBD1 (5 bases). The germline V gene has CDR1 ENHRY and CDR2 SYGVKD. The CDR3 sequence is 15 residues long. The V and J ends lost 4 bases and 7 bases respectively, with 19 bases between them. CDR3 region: CAISASTFRRGTQYF. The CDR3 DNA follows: TGTGCCATCAGTGCCTCGACATTCCGAAGGGGGACCCAGTACTTC.

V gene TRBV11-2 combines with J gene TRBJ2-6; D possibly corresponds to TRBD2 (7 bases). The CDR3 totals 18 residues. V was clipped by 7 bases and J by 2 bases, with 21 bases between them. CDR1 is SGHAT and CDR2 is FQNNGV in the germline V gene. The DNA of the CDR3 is TGTGCCAGCAAAATGGGGACATACCGGGGGGCTGGGGCCAACGTCCTGACTTTC. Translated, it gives CASKMGTYRGAGANVLTF.

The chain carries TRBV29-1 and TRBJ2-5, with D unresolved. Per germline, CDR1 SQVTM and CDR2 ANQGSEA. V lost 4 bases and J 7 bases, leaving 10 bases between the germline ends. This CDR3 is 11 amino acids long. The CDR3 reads CSVVRMGTQYF. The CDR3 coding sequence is TGCAGCGTTGTCCGAATGGGGACCCAGTACTTC.

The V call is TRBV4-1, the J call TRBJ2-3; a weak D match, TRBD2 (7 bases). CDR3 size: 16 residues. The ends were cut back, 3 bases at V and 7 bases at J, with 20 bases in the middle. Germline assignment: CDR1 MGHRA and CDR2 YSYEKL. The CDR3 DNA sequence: TGCGCCAGCAGCCACCTCTGGCGGGGGCGGGAAAATACGCAGTATTTT. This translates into CASSHLWRGRENTQYF.

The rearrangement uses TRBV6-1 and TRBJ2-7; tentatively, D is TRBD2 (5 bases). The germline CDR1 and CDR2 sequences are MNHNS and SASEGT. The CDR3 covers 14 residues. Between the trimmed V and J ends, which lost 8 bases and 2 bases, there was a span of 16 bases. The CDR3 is CASGRGQAAYEQYF. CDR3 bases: TGTGCCAGCGGGAGAGGGCAGGCGGCCTACGAGCAGTACTTC.

The CDR3 bases are TGCAGCGGGATGACAGGCTTTTCTGGAAACACCATATATTTT. Translated, it gives CSGMTGFSGNTIYF. The chain links TRBV29-1 to TRBJ1-3; TRBD1 might be the D (6 bases). V was trimmed by 7 bases and J by 1 base, leaving 14 bases between them. CDR1 is SQVTM and CDR2 is ANQGSEA in the germline V gene. This CDR3 is built from 14 residues.

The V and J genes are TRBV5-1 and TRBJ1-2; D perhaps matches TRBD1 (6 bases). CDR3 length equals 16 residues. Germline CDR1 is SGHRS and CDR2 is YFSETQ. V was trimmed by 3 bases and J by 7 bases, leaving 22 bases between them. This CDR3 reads CASSYGGAVTVGGYTF. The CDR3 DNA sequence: TGCGCCAGCAGCTATGGGGGGGCCGTAACTGTCGGTGGCTACACCTTC.

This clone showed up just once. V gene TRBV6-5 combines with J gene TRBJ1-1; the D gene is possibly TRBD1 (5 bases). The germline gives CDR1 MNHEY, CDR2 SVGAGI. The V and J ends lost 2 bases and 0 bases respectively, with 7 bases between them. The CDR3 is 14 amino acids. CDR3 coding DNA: TGTGCCAGCAGTTACAAGACAGTGAACACTGAAGCTTTCTTT. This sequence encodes CASSYKTVNTEAFF.

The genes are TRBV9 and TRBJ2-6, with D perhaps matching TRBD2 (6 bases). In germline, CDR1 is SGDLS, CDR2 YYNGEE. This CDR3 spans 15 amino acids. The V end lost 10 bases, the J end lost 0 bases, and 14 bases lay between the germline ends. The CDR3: CAAGIVGSGANVLTF. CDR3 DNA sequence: TGTGCCGCGGGGATTGTAGGCTCTGGGGCCAACGTCCTGACTTTC.

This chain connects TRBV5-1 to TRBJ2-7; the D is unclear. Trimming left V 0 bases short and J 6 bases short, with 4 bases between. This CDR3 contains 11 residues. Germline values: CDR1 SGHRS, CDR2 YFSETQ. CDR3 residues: CASSLVGEQYF. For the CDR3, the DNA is TGCGCCAGCAGCTTGGTAGGCGAGCAGTACTTC. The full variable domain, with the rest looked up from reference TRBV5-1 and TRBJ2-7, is KAGVTQTPRYLIKTRGQQVTLSCSPISGHRSVSWYQQTPGQGLQFLFEYFSETQRNKGNFPGRFSGRQFSNSRSEMNVSTLELGDSALYLCASSLVGEQYFGPGTRLTVT.

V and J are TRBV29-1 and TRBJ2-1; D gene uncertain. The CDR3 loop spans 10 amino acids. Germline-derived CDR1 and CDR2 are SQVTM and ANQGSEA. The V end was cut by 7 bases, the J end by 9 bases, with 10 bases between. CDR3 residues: CSGGALEQFF. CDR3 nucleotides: TGCAGCGGCGGAGCGCTTGAGCAGTTCTTC.

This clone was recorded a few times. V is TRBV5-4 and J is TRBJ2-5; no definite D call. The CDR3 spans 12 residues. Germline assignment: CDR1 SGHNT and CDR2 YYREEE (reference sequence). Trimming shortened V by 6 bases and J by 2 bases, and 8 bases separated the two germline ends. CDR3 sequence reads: CASTLRQETQYF. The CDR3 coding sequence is TGTGCCAGCACCCTTAGACAAGAGACCCAGTACTTC.